A single sample gave rise to the 5 T cell receptor beta chains below, sequenced in a study of response to subunit inactivated influenza vaccine. MiXCR was run by TCRdb on the RT-PCR reads, yielding one entry per CDR3 protein. In the table there are approximately 300,000 distinct CDR3 sequences, 22% of which are singletons. The source material was PBMCs from blood, sampled about 20 months after vaccination. The receptors were sampled from a man between 50 and 75 years old who received an inactivated influenza vaccine.

This chain connects TRBV7-9 to TRBJ2-1; D is unclear. The CDR3 length is 15 residues. CDR1 and CDR2 (germline): SEHNR, FQNEAQ (reference sequence). V dropped 8 bases and J dropped 0 bases, with 14 bases sitting between them. The CDR3 sequence: CASFRSAVSYNEQFF. For the CDR3, the DNA is TGTGCCAGCTTCCGTTCGGCAGTCTCCTACAATGAGCAGTTCTTC.

The chain joins TRBV6-2 or TRBV6-3 to TRBJ2-7; 10 bases line up with TRBD1. This CDR3 is built from 19 residues. Unmatched junction bases numbered 13, after V lost 2 bases and J lost 0 bases. Per germline, CDR1 MNHEY and CDR2 SVGEGT. In DNA form, the CDR3 reads TGTGCCAGCAGTTACCCCTCGATGCCCGGGACAGGGGCCTCCTACGAGCAGTACTTC. It specifies CASSYPSMPGTGASYEQYF.

The V and J genes are TRBV5-5 and TRBJ2-5; TRBD1 agrees at 8 bases. The germline gives CDR1 SGHKS, CDR2 YYEKEE (reference sequence). CDR3 length: 15 amino acids. The ends lost 4 bases at V and 5 bases at J; junction bases unmatched: 10. CDR3 nucleotide sequence: TGTGCCAGCAGCCGTGGGGACAGGCTTTCGGAGACCCAGTACTTC. It is translated as CASSRGDRLSETQYF. The full variable domain, with the rest looked up from reference TRBV5-5 and TRBJ2-5, is DAGVTQSPTHLIKTRGQQVTLRCSPISGHKSVSWYQQVLGQGPQFIFQYYEKEERGRGNFPDRFSARQFPNYSSELNVNALLLGDSALYLCASSRGDRLSETQYFGPGTRLLVL.

This chain connects TRBV12-3 or TRBV12-4 to TRBJ2-5; the D is unclear. The V gene lost 4 bases and the J gene lost 4 bases, with 13 bases spanning the gap. The CDR3 consists of 14 residues. DNA of the CDR3: TGTGCCAGCAGTTCAAACAGAGGTCTAGAGACCCAGTACTTC. Amino acids: CASSSNRGLETQYF.

The table lists this clonotype with many counts. This rearrangement joins TRBV2 to TRBJ1-5, with TRBD1 identical over 8 bases. The V segment lost 5 bases and the J segment 6 bases; nucleotides outside the gene matches: 6. The germline V gene encodes CDR1 SNHLY and CDR2 FYNNEI. The CDR3 covers 14 residues. CDR3 amino acids: CASSLGQGFQPQHF. Here the CDR3 DNA reads TGTGCCAGCAGTTTAGGACAGGGTTTTCAGCCCCAGCATTTT.